The clone carrying this TCR beta chain was seen once. Its antigen remains unidentified. These data come from a study of brain T cells in children with intractable seizures. General study findings and limits: Pre-surgery blood may have been undersampled, hiding some clones. HCMV serostatus was not known, and viral specificity came from CDR3 similarity only.

Assay: immunoSEQ multiplex PCR; the TCRdb copy retains only in-frame clones and omits some. This table holds about 64,000 clones, about 96% found once. CDR3 length: 14 residues. The germline V gene has CDR1 SGHTA and CDR2 FQGTGA. V lost 1 base, J lost 5 bases, and 11 bases lay in between. Surgery cases with the highest brain T cell transcript signatures were chosen for sequencing. Before surgery, patients took at least one anti-epileptic drug. The sample here was peripheral blood, taken at surgery. This receptor was identified in a boy in the first two years of life with focal cortical dysplasia and intractable seizures. The genes are TRBV7-3 and TRBJ2-5; D unclear. The CDR3 here is CASSLNGGSETQYF. Written as DNA, the CDR3 is TGTGCCAGCAGCTTAAACGGCGGATCGGAGACCCAGTACTTC.